These T cell receptor beta chains were read from a single sample in a study of blood T cell repertoires in COVID-19. Clones were read by immunoSEQ multiplex PCR, and TCRdb kept only the in-frame ones, dropping some. The table has 200,000 to 250,000 clones, approximately 80% seen once. The material sequenced was PBMCs or T cells enriched from blood (not recorded which). The receptors originated from a man aged 55 to 70 who had recovered from COVID-19. CDR3s include the opening cysteine and the closing phenylalanine or tryptophan. Each record gives: clone size, D gene, J gene, V gene, CDR3 protein, CDR3 DNA. D genes are given only for firm matches. Clone size is given for some rows only: seen once, a few or many times, or a class if the clone is expanded.

clone_size: -; d_call: -; j_call: TRBJ2-7; v_call: TRBV6-5; cdr3_aa: CASRQGRGALGEQYF; cdr3_nt: TGTGCCAGCAGACAGGGACGGGGGGCCTTGGGCGAGCAGTACTTC
clone_size: -; d_call: TRBD2; j_call: TRBJ2-3; v_call: TRBV3-1/TRBV3-2; cdr3_aa: CASSPQTSGSQGTQYF; cdr3_nt: TGTGCCAGCAGCCCGCAGACTAGCGGGTCGCAGGGTACGCAGTATTTT
clone_size: -; d_call: -; j_call: TRBJ2-5; v_call: TRBV15; cdr3_aa: CATSRVGQGQETQYF; cdr3_nt: TGTGCCACCAGCAGAGTCGGCCAGGGCCAAGAGACCCAGTACTTC
clone_size: -; d_call: TRBD1; j_call: TRBJ1-1; v_call: TRBV12-3/TRBV12-4; cdr3_aa: CASSGQANTEAFF; cdr3_nt: TGTGCCAGCAGTGGACAGGCGAACACTGAAGCTTTCTTT
clone_size: -; d_call: -; j_call: TRBJ1-3; v_call: TRBV10-3; cdr3_aa: CAIQGSSGNTIYF; cdr3_nt: TGTGCCATCCAGGGAAGCTCTGGAAACACCATATATTTT
clone_size: -; d_call: -; j_call: TRBJ1-2; v_call: TRBV11-2; cdr3_aa: CASSSNPTTANYGYTF; cdr3_nt: TGTGCCAGCAGTTCAAACCCCACGACAGCTAACTATGGCTACACCTTC
clone_size: -; d_call: -; j_call: TRBJ1-5; v_call: TRBV11-3; cdr3_aa: CASSLDLRGRRRNQPQHF; cdr3_nt: TGTGCCAGCAGCTTAGATCTAAGGGGTAGGAGACGCAATCAGCCCCAGCATTTT
clone_size: -; d_call: -; j_call: TRBJ1-1; v_call: TRBV12-3/TRBV12-4; cdr3_aa: CASSFFRNTEAFF; cdr3_nt: TGTGCCAGCAGTTTCTTCAGGAACACTGAAGCTTTCTTT
clone_size: once; d_call: -; j_call: TRBJ1-5; v_call: TRBV19; cdr3_aa: CASSITAGGGGNQPQHF; cdr3_nt: TGTGCCAGTAGTATAACGGCCGGGGGAGGGGGCAATCAGCCCCAGCATTTT
clone_size: -; d_call: TRBD1; j_call: TRBJ2-7; v_call: TRBV5-1; cdr3_aa: CASSLTTGGTHEQYF; cdr3_nt: TGCGCCAGCAGCTTGACTACAGGGGGCACCCACGAGCAGTACTTC
clone_size: -; d_call: TRBD1; j_call: TRBJ1-2; v_call: TRBV27; cdr3_aa: CASSLRRGPNYGYTF; cdr3_nt: TGTGCCAGCAGCCTCCGGAGGGGGCCTAACTATGGCTACACCTTC
clone_size: -; d_call: -; j_call: TRBJ2-1; v_call: TRBV4-2; cdr3_aa: CASSPLAASYNEQFF; cdr3_nt: TGTGCCAGCAGCCCCTTAGCGGCCTCCTACAATGAGCAGTTCTTC
clone_size: -; d_call: TRBD2; j_call: TRBJ2-5; v_call: TRBV3-1/TRBV3-2; cdr3_aa: CASSQVPLAGLQETQYF; cdr3_nt: TGTGCCAGCAGCCAAGTCCCCCTAGCGGGCTTACAAGAGACCCAGTACTTC
clone_size: -; d_call: -; j_call: TRBJ1-4; v_call: TRBV6-5; cdr3_aa: CASREGSQGREKLFF; cdr3_nt: TGTGCCAGCAGAGAGGGGAGTCAGGGGCGTGAAAAACTGTTTTTT
clone_size: -; d_call: -; j_call: TRBJ1-4; v_call: TRBV5-6; cdr3_aa: CASSSTPRRQAGEKLFF; cdr3_nt: TGTGCCAGCAGCTCGACACCTAGAAGACAGGCGGGTGAAAAACTGTTTTTT
clone_size: once; d_call: -; j_call: TRBJ2-1; v_call: TRBV5-5; cdr3_aa: CASSSWTENVYNEQFF; cdr3_nt: TGTGCCAGCAGCTCCTGGACAGAGAACGTCTACAATGAGCAGTTCTTC
clone_size: -; d_call: -; j_call: TRBJ2-5; v_call: TRBV10-2; cdr3_aa: CASRPPGVPETQYF; cdr3_nt: TGCGCCAGCAGGCCTCCAGGGGTCCCGGAGACCCAGTACTTC
clone_size: -; d_call: -; j_call: TRBJ2-6; v_call: TRBV6-5; cdr3_aa: CASSYVPRGANVLTF; cdr3_nt: TGTGCCAGCAGTTACGTCCCGAGGGGGGCCAACGTCCTGACTTTC
clone_size: -; d_call: TRBD2; j_call: TRBJ2-3; v_call: TRBV7-2; cdr3_aa: CASSLADSSGWDTQYF; cdr3_nt: TGTGCCAGCAGCTTAGCGGACTCTAGCGGTTGGGATACGCAGTATTTT
clone_size: -; d_call: -; j_call: TRBJ1-2; v_call: TRBV10-3; cdr3_aa: CAISESPNFRGDGYTF; cdr3_nt: TGTGCCATCAGTGAGTCCCCCAACTTCCGGGGGGACGGCTACACCTTC
clone_size: -; d_call: TRBD1; j_call: TRBJ2-3; v_call: TRBV7-9; cdr3_aa: CASSLASGGSTDTQYF; cdr3_nt: TGTGCCAGCAGCTTAGCCTCAGGGGGAAGCACAGATACGCAGTATTTT
clone_size: once; d_call: TRBD1; j_call: TRBJ1-1; v_call: TRBV4-2; cdr3_aa: CASSQPAGGRTEAFF; cdr3_nt: TGTGCCAGCAGCCAACCGGCAGGGGGCAGAACTGAAGCTTTCTTT
clone_size: -; d_call: -; j_call: TRBJ1-1; v_call: TRBV9; cdr3_aa: CASSSIQVDTEAFF; cdr3_nt: TGTGCCAGCAGCTCCATACAGGTTGACACTGAAGCTTTCTTT
clone_size: -; d_call: TRBD1; j_call: TRBJ1-3; v_call: TRBV30; cdr3_aa: CACTSPGTALGNTIYF; cdr3_nt: TGTGCCTGTACCTCCCCGGGGACAGCCCTCGGAAACACCATATATTTT
clone_size: -; d_call: TRBD1; j_call: TRBJ1-1; v_call: TRBV11-2; cdr3_aa: CASSQPTGKTEAFF; cdr3_nt: TGTGCCAGCAGCCAACCGACAGGGAAGACTGAAGCTTTCTTT
clone_size: -; d_call: TRBD1; j_call: TRBJ1-1; v_call: TRBV5-1; cdr3_aa: CASSLGQGEVEAFF; cdr3_nt: TGCGCCAGCAGCTTGGGACAGGGGGAGGTTGAAGCTTTCTTT
clone_size: -; d_call: -; j_call: TRBJ1-1; v_call: TRBV18; cdr3_aa: CASSPPPGPEAFF; cdr3_nt: TGTGCCAGCTCACCACCCCCAGGGCCTGAAGCTTTCTTT
clone_size: -; d_call: -; j_call: TRBJ2-1; v_call: TRBV7-9; cdr3_aa: CASSLGTSGYNEQFF; cdr3_nt: TGTGCCAGCAGCTTAGGGACCAGCGGCTACAATGAGCAGTTCTTC
clone_size: -; d_call: TRBD1; j_call: TRBJ1-2; v_call: TRBV7-2; cdr3_aa: CASAPDRANYGYTF; cdr3_nt: TGTGCCAGTGCGCCGGACAGGGCTAACTATGGCTACACCTTC
clone_size: once; d_call: TRBD1; j_call: TRBJ2-5; v_call: TRBV11-3; cdr3_aa: CASSLSTTGVGETQYF; cdr3_nt: TGTGCCAGCAGCTTATCAACGACAGGGGTGGGGGAGACCCAGTACTTC
clone_size: -; d_call: -; j_call: TRBJ2-5; v_call: TRBV7-2; cdr3_aa: CASSLRKYQETQYF; cdr3_nt: TGTGCCAGCAGCCTCAGAAAATACCAAGAGACCCAGTACTTC